These T cell receptor beta chains were read from a single sample in a study of CD8 T cells in Susac syndrome. In TCRdb, the immunoSEQ multiplex PCR reads were re-called with MiXCR into one record per CDR3 protein. The data contain about 200,000 distinct CDR3 sequences, nearly 95% of them singletons. Material for sequencing was CD4+ T cells from PBMCs. These receptors were collected from a human donor with multiple sclerosis. CDR3s include the opening cysteine and the closing phenylalanine or tryptophan. A D gene is named only where the DNA matches it firmly. Expanded clones are given a class, and other clones once, few, many or no size at all.

V	J	size	D	DNA	CDR3
TRBV24-1	TRBJ2-5	.	TRBD2	TGTGCCACCAGTTTGGCGGGAGCCGTGGAGACCCAGTACTTC	CATSLAGAVETQYF
TRBV24-1	TRBJ2-7	.	.	TGTGCCACCAGTGCTGGGGGCTACGAGCAGTACTTC	CATSAGGYEQYF
TRBV14	TRBJ2-3	once	.	TGTGCCAGCAGCCAATTTAAGGGAATAGATACGCAGTATTTT	CASSQFKGIDTQYF
TRBV20-1	TRBJ1-2	.	.	TGCAGTGCTTTCCGCGTCCTCTATGGCTACACCTTC	CSAFRVLYGYTF
TRBV10-3	TRBJ1-5	.	.	TGTGCCATCAGTGAGTCGAGATACGGTAGCAATCAGCCCCAGCATTTT	CAISESRYGSNQPQHF
TRBV29-1	TRBJ1-1	.	.	TGCAGCGTGCTTACAGGGTTTGGCACTGAAGCTTTCTTT	CSVLTGFGTEAFF
TRBV6-2/TRBV6-3	TRBJ1-1	.	.	TGTGCCAGCAGGGTGAACACTGAAGCTTTCTTT	CASRVNTEAFF
TRBV9	TRBJ2-1	.	.	TGTGCCAGCAGCCCCGGGAGCTTTTCCTACAATGAGCAGTTCTTC	CASSPGSFSYNEQFF
TRBV29-1	TRBJ2-3	.	TRBD2	TGCAGCGCTCGACTAGCTGGACCGGATACGCAGTATTTT	CSARLAGPDTQYF
TRBV18	TRBJ2-3	.	TRBD2	TGTGCCAGCTCGCGTAATTCCGGGACTAGCGGCGGCACAGATACGCAGTATTTT	CASSRNSGTSGGTDTQYF
TRBV5-1	TRBJ2-3	.	.	TGCGCCAGCAGCGGGCTGGACACAGATACGCAGTATTTT	CASSGLDTDTQYF
TRBV30	TRBJ1-2	.	.	TGCGGTAGCTATGGCTACACCTTC	CGSYGYTF
TRBV5-1	TRBJ1-2	.	.	TGCGCCAGCAGCTTCCAGGGGCCAGCGAGCTACACCTTC	CASSFQGPASYTF
TRBV12-3/TRBV12-4	TRBJ1-5	.	.	TGTGCCAGCAGTCGGGGTCGCGATAGCAATCAGCCCCAGCATTTT	CASSRGRDSNQPQHF
TRBV7-9	TRBJ2-1	.	.	TGTGCCAGCAGCCCTAGCGCTCAGCAGTTCTTC	CASSPSAQQFF
TRBV2	TRBJ2-5	.	.	TGTGCCAGCAGTGTGAGGACGGACTTTCGGGAGACCCAGTACTTC	CASSVRTDFRETQYF